This T cell receptor beta chain was captured by sequencing in a study of cytomegalovirus exposure and HLA in healthy donors. This clone showed up just a few times. The antigen is undetermined. In the PCR, 60 Vbeta and 13 Jbeta primers were used. Generated by immunoSEQ multiplex PCR, the TCRdb table keeps only in-frame clones and is missing some. The sample consists of about 160,000 clones, over 80% of them appearing once. Study outcomes and limitations: The number of N-insertions in an Asian-associated ancestry cluster was reportedly below the 666-donor mean in a later analysis. Presence/absence analyses took donor sequencing depth as roughly uniform.

Germline lookup yields CDR1 MDHEN and CDR2 SYDVKM. The CDR3 has 11 amino acids. All donors participated as healthy donors of bone marrow. This TCR was sampled from a girl aged 5-17 years in good health and CMV-seropositive. The specimen sequenced was PBMCs. The chain uses TRBV28 and TRBJ1-1; D uncertain. CDR3 sequence reads: CATGVDTEAFF. The CDR3 DNA reads as TGTGCAACCGGGGTAGACACTGAAGCTTTCTTT.